Listed here is a single TCR beta chain. Mismatch with germline at one junction end may stem from a read error. The sample originates from a study of identical twins. A universal primer site was added by template switching, and unique molecular identifiers were carried by the cDNA. One entry per CDR3 protein results from TCRdb running MiXCR on the 5' RACE reads. The table records 1.5 million to 2 million distinct CDR3 sequences, less than 40% of them present only once. The CDR3 has 14 amino acids. From germline, CDR1 is MNHEY and CDR2 SVGAGI. The V call is TRBV6-5, the J call TRBJ2-1; perhaps TRBD1 as D (6 bases). This TCR came from a newborn girl in good health. Sequenced sample: cord blood. The CDR3 DNA is TGTGCCAGCAGGATTGACAGGTCCTACAATGAGCGGTTCTTC. Protein sequence: CASRIDRSYNERFF.